This T cell receptor beta chain appears in the sequencing data of a study of blood T cell repertoires in COVID-19. Sequencing was performed with immunoSEQ multiplex PCR; in TCRdb, only in-frame clones are kept and a portion is missing. The top ten hold 6% to 8.5% of the sample, which has roughly 170,000 clones, about four fifths seen once. Germline V gene sequence: CDR1 SQVTM, CDR2 ANQGSEA. The CDR3 is made up of 11 amino acids. V lost 7 bases to trimming and J lost 4 bases; unmatched junction nucleotides: 3. The receptor was isolated from a human donor in a cohort sampled during active COVID-19. V and J are TRBV29-1 and TRBJ1-1; 7 nucleotides match TRBD1. Sequencing input: peripheral blood. The CDR3 DNA is TGCAGCGAATCAGGGGGCACTGAAGCTTTCTTT. Protein: CSESGGTEAFF.